The clone carrying this T cell receptor (beta chain) turned up a few times. The antigen is unknown. The data are from a study of blood T cells in healthy people across ages. Study results and caveats: Older individuals had lower TCR beta diversity per million T cells (the decline was roughly linear). Estimated diversity that came from one million T cells was considered an underestimate.

With a J-beta primer mix and a sample-barcoded 5' primer, a second PCR ran roughly 6 to 11 cycles. Every cDNA molecule bore a tag from a template-switch adaptor containing 12 random nucleotides. TCRdb reprocessed the 5' RACE reads via MiXCR and lists one record per CDR3 protein. The data contain 550,000 to 750,000 distinct CDR3 sequences, under 25% of them singletons. The CDR3 contains 19 residues. CDR1 is MNHEY and CDR2 is SVGEGT in the germline V gene. V shed 2 bases, J shed 2 bases, and the junction held 13 bases outside the gene matches. The chain is built from TRBV6-2 or TRBV6-3 and TRBJ1-5; TRBD1 matches at 9 bases. The receptor was isolated from a man aged 70-80 years in good health. Input material: blood. Here the CDR3 reads CASSYATRTGEFGNQPQHF. The CDR3 coding sequence is TGTGCCAGCAGTTACGCGACCAGGACAGGGGAGTTTGGCAATCAGCCCCAGCATTTT.